Below, 12 T cell receptor beta chains from the same sample are listed, as sequenced in a study of shared clonotypes between healthy human individuals. TCRdb's copy holds only in-frame clones and misses some; the assay was immunoSEQ multiplex PCR. The sample carries 2 million to 2.5 million clones, 85% to 95% recorded once. The material sequenced was naive CD4+ T cells from PBMCs. As to subset: CD45RA+ positively selected. Receptors originate from a man aged 18-30 years in good health. Some clones in this sample may be carry-over from other donors' samples.

Written as DNA, the CDR3 is TGTGCCAGCAGCTTCCAGGGGGAAGGTTCACCCCTCCACTTT. Translating it yields CASSFQGEGSPLHF. V is TRBV7-9 and J is TRBJ1-6; 7 nucleotides line up with TRBD1. The CDR3 totals 14 residues. Germline CDR1 SEHNR, CDR2 FQNEAQ (reference sequence). V lost 3 bases and J lost 9; bases outside the gene matches: 5.

The V gene is TRBV4-3, the J gene TRBJ1-5; no clear D gene. The length of the CDR3 is 15 residues. Germline loops: CDR1 LGHNA, CDR2 YSLEER. The V gene lost 3 bases and the J gene lost 6 bases, with 15 bases spanning the gap. The CDR3 bases are TGCGCCAGCAGCCAGCTCTACCGCCGCGGTCAGCCCCAGCATTTT. Translating it yields CASSQLYRRGQPQHF.

This clone has just a few counts. The chain uses TRBV14 and TRBJ1-4, with TRBD1 as a possible D gene (6 bases). V was clipped by 4 bases and J by 7 bases, with 16 bases between them. CDR3 length: 15 residues. Germline V CDR1 and CDR2: SGHDN, FVKESK. CDR3 bases: TGTGCCAGCAGCCTTCAAGGGGGGCTCGGTGAAAAACTGTTTTTT. Encoded protein: CASSLQGGLGEKLFF.

This clone is a singleton in its sample. The DNA for the CDR3 is TGCGCCAGCAGCGAGTTTGGGGGAGGCTATGGCTACACCTTC. Protein product: CASSEFGGGYGYTF. The chain uses TRBV5-1 and TRBJ1-2, with a weak D call TRBD1 (5 bases). Germline assignment: CDR1 SGHRS and CDR2 YFSETQ. The CDR3 spans 14 residues. The V and J ends lost 4 bases and 4 bases respectively, with 14 bases between them.

This sequence joins TRBV7-6 and TRBJ2-3; D ambiguous. V lost 5 bases and J lost 1, with 16 bases in between. This CDR3 is built from 16 residues. Germline CDR1 and CDR2: SGHVS and FNYEAQ. CDR3: CASSGRGLAGTDTQYF. For the CDR3, the DNA is TGTGCCAGCAGCGGGCGAGGTCTTGCCGGCACAGATACGCAGTATTTT. The complete variable domain, with remaining parts taken from reference TRBV7-6 and TRBJ2-3, reads GAGVSQSPRYKVTKRGQDVALRCDPISGHVSLYWYRQALGQGPEFLTYFNYEAQQDKSGLPNDRFSAERPEGSISTLTIQRTEQRDSAMYRCASSGRGLAGTDTQYFGPGTRLTVL.

This chain connects TRBV2 to TRBJ2-7, with TRBD2 matching over 11 bases. J was trimmed by 2 bases and V by 4 bases; bases with no gene match: 7. Germline loops: CDR1 SNHLY, CDR2 FYNNEI. This CDR3 is built from 16 residues. The CDR3 region has the DNA TGTGCCAGCAGTGCGGCTAGCGGGAGGTTGACCTACGAGCAGTACTTC. Protein: CASSAASGRLTYEQYF.

The V and J genes are TRBV7-2 and TRBJ1-5; D unclear. The CDR3 sequence is 13 residues long. With 2 bases removed from V and 10 bases from J, the gap between germline ends came to 12 bases. CDR1 is SGHTA, CDR2 FQGNSA, per germline. The CDR3: CASSLLGSDPQHF. For the CDR3, the DNA is TGTGCCAGCAGCTTATTGGGGAGTGACCCCCAGCATTTT.

The CDR3 protein is CAISVGTQGNSYEQYF. The CDR3 region has the DNA TGTGCCATCAGTGTGGGCACACAAGGAAACTCCTACGAGCAGTACTTC. The gene calls are TRBV10-3 and TRBJ2-7; D is unclear. The germline CDR1 and CDR2 sequences are ENHRY and SYGVKD. V was shortened by 4 bases and J by 0 bases, with 16 bases between the two germline ends. The CDR3 runs to 16 residues.

The CDR3 DNA reads TGTGCCAGCAGTTACTCGGTGGGACAGGGTTACGAGCAGTACTTC. As protein: CASSYSVGQGYEQYF. The rearrangement uses TRBV6-5 and TRBJ2-7; 9 bases align to TRBD1. The CDR3 spans 15 residues. Germline CDR1 and CDR2: MNHEY and SVGAGI. V was clipped by 0 bases and J by 4 bases; unmatched bases: 4.

This clone was picked up one time. This chain links TRBV9 with TRBJ1-2; D is perhaps TRBD1 (6 bases). The CDR3 contains 14 residues. The germline CDR1 and CDR2 sequences are SGDLS and YYNGEE. With 4 bases removed from V and 8 bases from J, the gap between germline ends came to 18 bases. Written as DNA, the CDR3 is TGTGCCAGCAGCATAAAACCGACAGGAGAAGGCTACACCTTC. This translates into CASSIKPTGEGYTF.

The J gene is TRBJ1-1, the V gene TRBV5-4, with D tentatively TRBD1 (5 bases). CDR3 length: 15 amino acids. Trimming removed 4 bases from V and 6 bases from J, with 19 bases in between. Looked up from germline, CDR1 is SGHNT and CDR2 is YYREEE (reference sequence). The CDR3 nucleotides read TGTGCCAGCAGCCGCGAACAGCCCGGAGGGGCTGAAGCTTTCTTT. Its protein product is CASSREQPGGAEAFF.

The chain carries TRBV4-3 and TRBJ2-5; no clear D gene. CDR3 size: 15 residues. V lost 0 bases to trimming and J lost 5 bases, with 13 bases between them. The V gene's germline CDR1 is LGHNA and CDR2 YSLEER. In DNA, the CDR3 is TGCGCCAGCAGCCAAGAGGATACGGGCGGCGAGACCCAGTACTTC. It translates to CASSQEDTGGETQYF.